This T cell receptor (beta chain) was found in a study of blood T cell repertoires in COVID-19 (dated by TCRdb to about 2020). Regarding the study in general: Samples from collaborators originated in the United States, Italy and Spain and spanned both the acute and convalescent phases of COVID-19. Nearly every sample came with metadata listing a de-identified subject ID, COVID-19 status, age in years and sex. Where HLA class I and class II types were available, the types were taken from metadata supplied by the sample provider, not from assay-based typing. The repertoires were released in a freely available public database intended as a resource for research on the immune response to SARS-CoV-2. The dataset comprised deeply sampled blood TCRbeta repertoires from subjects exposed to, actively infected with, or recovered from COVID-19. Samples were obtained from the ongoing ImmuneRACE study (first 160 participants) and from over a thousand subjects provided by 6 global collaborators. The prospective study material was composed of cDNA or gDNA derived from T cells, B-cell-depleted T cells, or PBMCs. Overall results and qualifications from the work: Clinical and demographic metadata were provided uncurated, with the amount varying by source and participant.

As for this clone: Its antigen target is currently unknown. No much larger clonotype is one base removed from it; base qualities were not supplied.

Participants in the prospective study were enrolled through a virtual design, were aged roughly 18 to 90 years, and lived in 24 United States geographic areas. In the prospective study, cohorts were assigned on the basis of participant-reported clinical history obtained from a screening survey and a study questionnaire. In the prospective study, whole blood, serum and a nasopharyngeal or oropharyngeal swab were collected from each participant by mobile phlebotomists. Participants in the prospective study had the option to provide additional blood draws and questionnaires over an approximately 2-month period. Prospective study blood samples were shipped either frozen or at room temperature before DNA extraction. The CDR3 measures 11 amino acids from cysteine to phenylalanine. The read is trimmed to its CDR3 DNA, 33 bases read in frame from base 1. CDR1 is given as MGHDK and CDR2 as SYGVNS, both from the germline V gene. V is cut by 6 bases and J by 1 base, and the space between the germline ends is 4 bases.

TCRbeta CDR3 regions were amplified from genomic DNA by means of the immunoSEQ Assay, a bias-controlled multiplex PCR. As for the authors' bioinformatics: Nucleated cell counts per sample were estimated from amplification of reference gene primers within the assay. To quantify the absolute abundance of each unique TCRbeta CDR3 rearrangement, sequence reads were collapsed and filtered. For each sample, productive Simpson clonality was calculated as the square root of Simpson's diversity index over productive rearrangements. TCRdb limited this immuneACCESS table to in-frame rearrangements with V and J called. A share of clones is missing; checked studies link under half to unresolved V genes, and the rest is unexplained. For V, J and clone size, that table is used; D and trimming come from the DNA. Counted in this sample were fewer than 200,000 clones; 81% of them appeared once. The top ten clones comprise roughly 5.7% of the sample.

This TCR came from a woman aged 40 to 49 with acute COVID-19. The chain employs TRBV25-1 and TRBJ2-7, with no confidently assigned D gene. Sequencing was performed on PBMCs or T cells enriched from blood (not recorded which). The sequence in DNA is TGTGCCAGCAGGGAGTCCTACGAGCAGTACTTC. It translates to CASRESYEQYF.